The 3 T cell receptor beta chains in this list originate from one sample, sequenced in a study of blood T cell repertoires in COVID-19. Produced via immunoSEQ multiplex PCR; TCRdb's table is partial and in-frame only. This table holds some 290,000 clones, around four fifths found once. What was sequenced was peripheral blood. All receptors derive from a man aged 55 to 70 who had recovered from COVID-19.

This clone was counted between two and nine times. This chain uses TRBV4-2 with TRBJ2-2; no reliable D call. Germline V CDR1 and CDR2: LGHNA, YNFKEQ. Trimming left V 1 base short and J 3 bases short, with 6 bases between. The length of the CDR3 is 14 residues. The CDR3 sequence is CASSQGHHTGELFF. CDR3 in DNA: TGTGCCAGCAGCCAAGGACACCACACCGGGGAGCTGTTTTTT.

V usage is TRBV5-1 and J usage is TRBJ1-1; tentative D call: TRBD1 (5 bases). V shed 0 bases and J shed 0 bases, with 12 bases lying between them. Per the germline V gene, CDR1 is SGHRS and CDR2 is YFSETQ. The CDR3 has 16 residues. CDR3 bases: TGCGCCAGCAGCTTGGCCTCGGGGGTCTTGAACACTGAAGCTTTCTTT. It translates to CASSLASGVLNTEAFF.

The sample holds one count of this clone. V and J are TRBV28 and TRBJ1-1, with D maybe TRBD1 (6 bases). From germline, CDR1 is MDHEN and CDR2 SYDVKM. The V end was cut by 10 bases, the J end by 8 bases, with 14 bases between. The CDR3 contains 11 residues. The CDR3 is CATKLQGEAFF. The CDR3 bases are TGTGCCACCAAACTACAGGGCGAAGCTTTCTTT.